Shown below are 26 T cell receptor beta chains from a single sample sequenced in a study of a mutant IDH1 vaccine in newly diagnosed glioma. Which antigens these TCRs recognize remains unknown. Time point specified: week 23, last vaccination. Every vaccine dose comprised 300 ug of mutant IDH1 20-mer peptide plus topical imiquimod. The data were produced by immunoSEQ multiplex PCR, yet TCRdb's version contains in-frame clones alone and is incomplete. This repertoire shows tens of thousands of clones, 65% to 80% found once; its top ten account for 5.3%. The material was PBMCs, obtained from a glioma patient whose treatment included an IDH1 peptide vaccine. The receptors stem from a man aged 50 or older with glioma.

This clone appeared a few times. The chain is built from TRBV21-1 and TRBJ2-1; TRBD2 reflects the table's D call only, with no check against the DNA. TRBV21-1 is annotated as a pseudogene. The CDR3 extends over 16 amino acids. This chain's CDR3 is CASSSLRRDLGNEQFF. CDR3 bases: TGTGCCAGCAGCTCCCTTCGGCGGGATCTAGGGAATGAGCAGTTCTTC.

In its sample, this clone was seen a few times. The chain employs TRBV12-1 and TRBJ1-5; no DNA check was done on the table's D call, TRBD1. TRBV12-1 is annotated as a pseudogene. The CDR3 totals 17 residues. The CDR3: CASSFGVQGQGNQPQHF. The CDR3 DNA follows: TGTGCCAGCAGCTTTGGGGTACAGGGACAGGGCAATCAGCCCCAGCATTTT.

The J gene is TRBJ1-5, the V gene TRBV4-3, with D hard to call. The CDR3 has 15 amino acids. Trimming removed 0 bases at V and 3 bases at J, with 9 bases between. The germline V gene encodes CDR1 LGHNA and CDR2 YSLEER. For the CDR3, the DNA is TGCGCCAGCAGCCAAGATTATTTGTCCAATCAGCCCCAGCATTTT. Translated, it gives CASSQDYLSNQPQHF.

The rearrangement joins TRBV4-3 to TRBJ2-1; 11 bases are a match to TRBD1. Germline assignment: CDR1 LGHNA and CDR2 YSLEER. The trim removed 5 bases at V and 7 bases at J, leaving 4 bases unmatched. This CDR3 has 14 residues. As DNA, the CDR3 is TGCGCCAGCAGCTCCGGACAGGGGGCAAATGAGCAGTTCTTC. It codes for CASSSGQGANEQFF.

The chain has TRBV18 and TRBJ1-1; TRBD1 matches at 7 bases. Per the germline V gene, CDR1 is KGHSH and CDR2 is LQKENI. V trimming: 3 bases; J trimming: 3 bases; junction bases outside the gene matches: 7. This CDR3 region has 15 residues. The CDR3 coding sequence is TGTGCCAGCTCACCGTCCGGGACAGTTGACACTGAAGCTTTCTTT. Residues: CASSPSGTVDTEAFF.

This clone has a handful of counts. The chain combines TRBV2 with TRBJ1-2; weak D call: TRBD1 (6 bases). The germline V gene has CDR1 SNHLY and CDR2 FYNNEI. This CDR3 region has 12 residues. Trimming pared 8 bases from V and 4 bases from J, leaving 11 bases between. DNA for the CDR3: TGTGCCAGCGATTTACAGGGCTATGGCTACACCTTC. This sequence encodes CASDLQGYGYTF.

The rearrangement links TRBV4-1 to TRBJ1-1, with D possibly matching TRBD1 (5 bases). The CDR3 contains 13 residues. The germline V gene has CDR1 MGHRA and CDR2 YSYEKL. V was pared by 3 bases and J by 3 bases, with 8 bases between. The CDR3 DNA reads TGCGCCAGCAGCCACCAGGGCGACACTGAAGCTTTCTTT. This codes for CASSHQGDTEAFF.

The rearrangement links TRBV27 to TRBJ2-1, with D hard to call. V dropped 2 bases and J dropped 7 bases, with 9 bases sitting between them. Looked up from germline, CDR1 is MNHEY and CDR2 is SMNVEV (reference sequence). The CDR3 loop spans 13 amino acids. The CDR3 DNA follows: TGTGCCAGCAGTTTAAACAGTAGGAATGAGCAGTTCTTC. As protein: CASSLNSRNEQFF.

The count of this clone is one. This chain links TRBV19 with TRBJ2-5, with 10 bases lining up with TRBD2. Trimming took 10 bases from V and 2 from J; bases not matched to a gene: 10. Germline V gene data show CDR1 as LNHDA and CDR2 as SQIVND (reference sequence). The CDR3 spans 15 residues. CDR3 loop: CATRGLAELQETQYF. CDR3 coding DNA: TGTGCCACCCGCGGACTAGCGGAACTACAAGAGACCCAGTACTTC.

V is TRBV19 and J is TRBJ1-5; no reliable D call. The CDR3 sequence is 17 residues long. V was trimmed by 7 bases and J by 0 bases, leaving 19 bases between them. Germline V gives CDR1 LNHDA, CDR2 SQIVND (reference sequence). CDR3: CASTMGEGWYSNQPQHF. The DNA for the CDR3 is TGTGCCAGTACCATGGGAGAGGGATGGTATAGCAATCAGCCCCAGCATTTT.

The J gene is TRBJ2-1, the V gene TRBV5-1, with D perhaps TRBD2 (5 bases). The V gene lost 0 bases and the J gene lost 8 bases, with 9 bases spanning the gap. The CDR3 is 13 residues long. Looked up from germline, CDR1 is SGHRS and CDR2 is YFSETQ. CDR3 coding DNA: TGCGCCAGCAGCTTGGGAGGGAAGGATGAGCAGTTCTTC. It codes for CASSLGGKDEQFF.

The V call is TRBV7-3, the J call TRBJ2-3; TRBD1 aligns across 8 bases. This CDR3 spans 15 amino acids. J was trimmed by 6 bases and V by 4 bases; bases with no gene match: 9. The germline CDR1 and CDR2 sequences are SGHTA and FQGTGA. The CDR3 sequence: CASSSTGGLSDTQYF. In DNA, the CDR3 is TGTGCCAGCAGCTCCACAGGGGGATTATCGGATACGCAGTATTTT. Supplemented by reference TRBV7-3 and TRBJ2-3, the full variable domain reads GAGVSQTPSNKVTEKGKYVELRCDPISGHTALYWYRQSLGQGPEFLIYFQGTGAADDSGLPNDRFFAVRPEGSVSTLKIQRTERGDSAVYLCASSSTGGLSDTQYFGPGTRLTVL.

This clone was observed a single time. This chain uses TRBV4-1 with TRBJ1-5; 8 bases align to TRBD1. Unmatched junction bases numbered 4, after V lost 5 bases and J lost 1 base. This CDR3 comprises 15 residues. CDR1 and CDR2 (germline): MGHRA, YSYEKL. For the CDR3, the DNA is TGCGCCAGCAGCTTTGACAGGGGAAGCAATCAGCCCCAGCATTTT. Protein product: CASSFDRGSNQPQHF.

This clone was observed once. The chain recombines TRBV9 with TRBJ2-3, with 9 bases fitting TRBD1. The germline V gene encodes CDR1 SGDLS and CDR2 YYNGEE. CDR3 length: 16 amino acids. Unmatched junction bases numbered 9, after V lost 3 bases and J lost 4 bases. CDR3 amino acids: CASSAVQGALADTQYF. The CDR3 DNA follows: TGTGCCAGCAGCGCCGTACAGGGGGCGCTAGCAGATACGCAGTATTTT. Full variable domain (remainder filled in from reference TRBV9 and TRBJ2-3): DSGVTQTPKHLITATGQRVTLRCSPRSGDLSVYWYQQSLDQGLQFLIQYYNGEERAKGNILERFSAQQFPDLHSELNLSSLELGDSALYFCASSAVQGALADTQYFGPGTRLTVL.

CDR3 coding DNA: TGTGCCAGCCAGCGGGACCCCAACTACGAGCAGTACTTC. Protein: CASQRDPNYEQYF. This chain connects TRBV7-9 to TRBJ2-7; 7 bases match TRBD2. The CDR3 has 13 residues. The V segment lost 8 bases and the J segment 3 bases; nucleotides outside the gene matches: 7. Germline V gene data show CDR1 as SEHNR and CDR2 as FQNEAQ (reference sequence). The full variable domain, with the rest looked up from reference TRBV7-9 and TRBJ2-7, is DTGVSQNPRHKITKRGQNVTFRCDPISEHNRLYWYRQTLGQGPEFLTYFQNEAQLEKSRLLSDRFSAERPKGSFSTLEIQRTEQGDSAMYLCASQRDPNYEQYFGPGTRLTVT.

This clone has just one count. The chain employs TRBV4-2 and TRBJ2-6, with TRBD1 identical over 7 bases. CDR3 length equals 20 residues. V trimming: 3 bases; J trimming: 4 bases; junction bases outside the gene matches: 18. Per germline, CDR1 LGHNA and CDR2 YNFKEQ. The CDR3 bases are TGTGCCAGCAGCCACACCGCTCAGGGACAGTTCATTGGGGGGGCCAACGTCCTGACTTTC. Its protein is CASSHTAQGQFIGGANVLTF.

This chain connects TRBV21-1 to TRBJ2-2. TRBV21-1 is a pseudogene. The CDR3 is 14 amino acids. CDR3 loop: CASRGQTNTGELFF. CDR3 nucleotides: TGTGCCAGCAGGGGCCAGACTAACACCGGGGAGCTGTTTTTT.

The V call is TRBV6-1, the J call TRBJ2-3; D gene unclear. V lost 10 bases and J lost 4, with 15 bases in between. This CDR3 comprises 13 residues. Germline V gives CDR1 MNHNS, CDR2 SASEGT. CDR3 region: CATPDWGSDTQYF. CDR3 DNA sequence: TGTGCCACCCCCGACTGGGGATCAGATACGCAGTATTTT.

V is TRBV5-1 and J is TRBJ2-3; possibly TRBD2 for D (6 bases). V shed 6 bases and J shed 2 bases, with 10 bases lying between them. From germline, CDR1 is SGHRS and CDR2 YFSETQ. The CDR3 consists of 13 residues. In DNA, the CDR3 is TGCGCCAGCAAGGAGGGTGCCACAGATACGCAGTATTTT. This codes for CASKEGATDTQYF.

In this sample, this clone turned up once. The chain combines TRBV6-5 with TRBJ1-6, with D possibly being TRBD1 (5 bases). V lost 0 bases, J lost 13 bases, and 10 bases lay in between. This CDR3 is built from 13 residues. Germline assignment: CDR1 MNHEY and CDR2 SVGAGI. The CDR3 spells CASSYSQGGPLHF. In DNA form, the CDR3 reads TGTGCCAGCAGTTACTCCCAGGGAGGCCCCCTCCACTTT.

This clone has just one count. The chain recombines TRBV27 with TRBJ1-5; D call uncertain. Germline V gene sequence: CDR1 MNHEY, CDR2 SMNVEV (reference sequence). This CDR3 is built from 14 residues. Trimming cost V 4 bases and J 0 bases, with 7 bases left between them. The CDR3 protein is CASSSGYSNQPQHF. The CDR3 nucleotides are TGTGCCAGCAGTTCCGGATATAGCAATCAGCCCCAGCATTTT.

The chain is built from TRBV4-3 and TRBJ2-2; D tentatively fits TRBD1 or TRBD2 (5 bases each). The V gene lost 5 bases and the J gene lost 8 bases, with 15 bases spanning the gap. The CDR3 runs to 14 residues. Germline loops: CDR1 LGHNA, CDR2 YSLEER. CDR3 sequence (DNA): TGCGCCAGCAGCTCTGGGGACGCTTCGGGGGAGCTGTTTTTT. This gives the protein CASSSGDASGELFF.

The rearrangement joins TRBV5-1 to TRBJ2-1; 8 positions match TRBD2. CDR1 is SGHRS, CDR2 YFSETQ, per germline. V shed 5 bases, J shed 4 bases, and the junction held 8 bases outside the gene matches. The CDR3 is made up of 15 amino acids. Here the CDR3 DNA reads TGCGCCAGCAGTATCGTAGCGGGAACTTACAATGAGCAGTTCTTC. Translation: CASSIVAGTYNEQFF.

The gene calls are TRBV2 and TRBJ1-6; D perhaps matches TRBD1 (5 bases). This CDR3 is 12 amino acids long. Germline CDR1 and CDR2: SNHLY and FYNNEI. V lost 7 bases and J 10 bases, leaving 11 bases between the germline ends. The CDR3 DNA sequence: TGTGCCAGCACTAAGGGGAAGTCACCCCTCCACTTT. Translation: CASTKGKSPLHF. Complete variable domain (other parts from reference TRBV2 and TRBJ1-6): EPEVTQTPSHQVTQMGQEVILRCVPISNHLYFYWYRQILGQKVEFLVSFYNNEISEKSEIFDDQFSVERPDGSNFTLKIRSTKLEDSAMYFCASTKGKSPLHFGNGTRLTVT.

The chain is built from TRBV19 and TRBJ1-1, with TRBD1 as a possible D gene (5 bases). Trimming cost V 9 bases and J 6 bases, with 17 bases left between them. From germline, CDR1 is LNHDA and CDR2 SQIVND (reference sequence). The CDR3 length is 13 residues. As DNA, the CDR3 is TGTGCCAGCTTCGAGCGGACAACTGCTGAAGCTTTCTTT. Translation: CASFERTTAEAFF.

This clone was detected only a few times. Other DNA sequences in this sample translate to the same CDR3. V is TRBV5-1 and J is TRBJ1-1; D is ambiguous. V lost 0 bases, J lost 1 base, and 4 bases lay in between. The CDR3 has 13 residues. From germline, CDR1 is SGHRS and CDR2 YFSETQ. The CDR3, as DNA: TGCGCCAGCAGCTTGGAGGGGAACACTGAAGCTTTCTTT. The encoded protein is CASSLEGNTEAFF.